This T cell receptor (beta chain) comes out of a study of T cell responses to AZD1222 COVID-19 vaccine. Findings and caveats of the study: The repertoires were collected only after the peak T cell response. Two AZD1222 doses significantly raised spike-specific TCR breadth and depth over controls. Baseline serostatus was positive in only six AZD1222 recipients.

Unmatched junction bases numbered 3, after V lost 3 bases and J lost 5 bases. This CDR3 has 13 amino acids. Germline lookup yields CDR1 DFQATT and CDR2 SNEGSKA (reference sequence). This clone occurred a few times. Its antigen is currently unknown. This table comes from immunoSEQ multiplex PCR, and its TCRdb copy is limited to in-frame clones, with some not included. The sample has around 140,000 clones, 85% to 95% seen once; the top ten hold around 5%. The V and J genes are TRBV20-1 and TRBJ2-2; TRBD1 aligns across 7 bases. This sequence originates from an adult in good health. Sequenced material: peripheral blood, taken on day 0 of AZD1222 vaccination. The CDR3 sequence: CSASDRVTGELFF. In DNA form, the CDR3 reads TGCAGTGCTAGTGACAGGGTTACCGGGGAGCTGTTTTTT.